Following are 6 T cell receptor beta chains from one sample sequenced in a study of post-analysis software for immune sequencing data. Study-wide points: Comparison of patients with controls showed 4 to 6 TRBV segments more frequent in patients, TRBV5-6, TRBV5-1 and TRBV20-1 among them.

Libraries were made from TCR beta cDNA, and they carried unique molecular identifiers. TCRdb re-called the PCR reads with MiXCR, one entry per CDR3 protein. The sample carries about half a million distinct CDR3 sequences, approximately 31% recorded once. These TCRs are of unknown antigen specificity. Input material: blood. The receptor set was obtained from a girl between 2 and 17 years old with multiple sclerosis.

The sample holds a few counts of this clonotype. V gene TRBV7-6 combines with J gene TRBJ1-6; 7 bases align to TRBD1. The CDR3 is made up of 17 amino acids. Germline V lookup: CDR1 SGHVS, CDR2 FNYEAQ. The J segment lost 9 bases and the V segment lost 2 bases, leaving 13 bases of the junction unmatched. The CDR3: CASSLLGTVLRGSPLHF. The CDR3 coding sequence is TGTGCCAGCAGCTTACTCGGGACAGTCCTACGGGGTTCACCCCTCCACTTT.

J is TRBJ2-3 and V is TRBV7-2; weak D call: TRBD1 (5 bases). This CDR3 is built from 14 residues. V dropped 3 bases and J dropped 2 bases, with 9 bases sitting between them. Looked up from germline, CDR1 is SGHTA and CDR2 is FQGNSA. The CDR3 coding sequence is TGTGCCAGCAGCTTGACAGATAACACAGATACGCAGTATTTT. Its protein is CASSLTDNTDTQYF.

The chain combines TRBV12-3 or TRBV12-4 with TRBJ1-2; TRBD1 might be the D (6 bases). The CDR3 length is 14 residues. The germline V and J ends were trimmed by 3 bases and 3 bases, with 11 bases remaining between them. The CDR3 reads CASSFDPGDYGYTF. CDR3 DNA sequence: TGTGCCAGCAGTTTTGACCCAGGGGACTATGGCTACACCTTC.

The chain recombines TRBV20-1 with TRBJ2-7; D is possibly TRBD1 (6 bases). There are 13 residues in the CDR3. Looked up from germline, CDR1 is DFQATT and CDR2 is SNEGSKA (reference sequence). The ends were cut back, 4 bases at V and 2 bases at J, with 12 bases in the middle. The CDR3 DNA follows: TGCAGTGCTATACAGGGCAGCACCTACGAGCAGTACTTC. Protein product: CSAIQGSTYEQYF.

This clonotype was counted a single time. The genes are TRBV5-1 and TRBJ2-2, with no clear D. Germline values: CDR1 SGHRS, CDR2 YFSETQ. This CDR3 contains 16 residues. V gave up 4 bases and J gave up 4 bases, with 17 bases separating them. CDR3 bases: TGCGCCAGCAGCCCGATGACCGTAACCATCACCGGGGAGCTGTTTTTT. The encoded protein is CASSPMTVTITGELFF. The whole variable domain, remainder taken from reference TRBV5-1 and TRBJ2-2, is KAGVTQTPRYLIKTRGQQVTLSCSPISGHRSVSWYQQTPGQGLQFLFEYFSETQRNKGNFPGRFSGRQFSNSRSEMNVSTLELGDSALYLCASSPMTVTITGELFFGEGSRLTVL.

This chain joins TRBV9 and TRBJ1-6; D gene unclear. This CDR3 spans 14 amino acids. In germline, CDR1 is SGDLS, CDR2 YYNGEE. V lost 2 bases to trimming and J lost 7 bases, with 10 bases between them. The CDR3 sequence is CASSVGLLNSPLHF. The CDR3 DNA reads as TGTGCCAGCAGCGTCGGATTACTGAATTCACCCCTCCACTTT.